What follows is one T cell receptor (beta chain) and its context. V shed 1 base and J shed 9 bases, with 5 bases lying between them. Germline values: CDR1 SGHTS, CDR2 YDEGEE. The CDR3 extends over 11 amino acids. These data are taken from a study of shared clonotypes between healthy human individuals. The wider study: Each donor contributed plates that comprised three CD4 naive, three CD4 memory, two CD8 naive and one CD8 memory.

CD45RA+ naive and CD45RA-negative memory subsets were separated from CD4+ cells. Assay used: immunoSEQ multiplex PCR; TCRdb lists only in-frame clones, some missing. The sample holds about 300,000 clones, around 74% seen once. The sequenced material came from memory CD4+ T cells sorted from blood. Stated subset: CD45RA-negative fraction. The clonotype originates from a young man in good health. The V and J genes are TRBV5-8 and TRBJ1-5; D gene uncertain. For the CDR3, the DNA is TGTGCCAGCAGCTTGAAGCGGCCCCAGCATTTT. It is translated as CASSLKRPQHF.